This entry features one TCR beta chain sequence. Its antigen is unknown. The junction and the germline gene differ at one end; a read error may be behind it. This sample stems from a study of T-cell memory formation after mild COVID-19. Study results and caveats: Contracting clones, day 15 to 85, had balanced CD4/CD8, and later expanders favored CD4+.

From 5'RACE with constant-segment primers came TCR alpha and TCR beta cDNA libraries that carried sample barcodes and UMIs. TCRdb recomputed calls from the 5' RACE reads with MiXCR, one row per CDR3 protein. The data contain about 270,000 distinct CDR3 sequences, approximately 18% of them singletons. The TCR originated in a young man who had mild COVID-19 (a few samples of this study predate the infection). Cell type and time point are not known. Specimen: PBMCs or a T cell subset sorted from them (not recorded which).

The CDR3 is CASSQERGPSTGELFF. The CDR3 DNA reads as TGCGCCAGCAGCCAAGAGCGGGGGCCTAGCACCGGTGAGCTGTTTTTT. This rearrangement joins TRBV4-1 to TRBJ2-2, with D possibly matching TRBD2 (7 bases). The CDR3 loop spans 16 amino acids. The germline V gene has CDR1 MGHRA and CDR2 YSYEKL.